The 29 T cell receptor beta chains presented below share a single source sample, sequenced in a study of vaccination and CD4 T cells after COVID-19. Treatment here: approximately 9-day PBMC culture with coronavirus spike peptide pools or control peptides (ViraFEST assay). An Oncomine TCR Beta short-read assay was used to sequence the DNA from cultured CD4+ T cells. TCRdb redid the calling of the PCR reads with MiXCR, one entry per CDR3 protein. The sample lists about 7,200 distinct CDR3 sequences, under 65% occurring once. What these receptors recognize is not known. Specimen: CD4+ T cells from blood, cultured in vitro. The receptors derive from a human donor who had recovered from COVID-19.

This clonotype was seen a handful of times. The chain has TRBV7-2 and TRBJ2-2, with D perhaps TRBD2 (6 bases). Trimming stripped 5 bases from V and 6 bases from J, with 19 bases between. This CDR3 spans 16 amino acids. CDR1 and CDR2 from the germline V gene are SGHTA and FQGNSA. CDR3 bases: TGTGCCAGCAGCCCCAGAGACGGGAGAATGGCCGGGGAGCTGTTTTTT. It is translated as CASSPRDGRMAGELFF.

This clonotype was counted between two and nine times. The chain combines TRBV6-1 with TRBJ1-1; 11 bases line up with TRBD1. Trimming removed 5 bases from V and 5 bases from J; junction bases left unmatched: 4. The CDR3 length is 14 residues. Germline CDR1 MNHNS, CDR2 SASEGT. CDR3 DNA: TGTGCCAGCAGTCGGGGACAGGGGGGGACTGAAGCTTTCTTT. As protein: CASSRGQGGTEAFF.

The rearrangement joins TRBV6-2 or TRBV6-3 to TRBJ1-1; D might be TRBD1 (6 bases). Trimming left V 0 bases short and J 12 bases short, with 11 bases between. Germline lookup yields CDR1 MNHEY and CDR2 SVGEGT. The CDR3 totals 12 residues. Written as DNA, the CDR3 is TGTGCCAGCAGTTACTCTGGCTGGGGGCCTTTCTTT. It codes for CASSYSGWGPFF.

V gene TRBV5-1 combines with J gene TRBJ1-1, with no clear D. The CDR3 length is 13 residues. The germline V gene encodes CDR1 SGHRS and CDR2 YFSETQ. Trimming took off 0 bases at V and 4 bases at J, with 7 bases between the two ends. CDR3 coding DNA: TGCGCCAGCAGCTTGGACTGGGGCACTGAAGCTTTCTTT. Encoded protein: CASSLDWGTEAFF.

This clonotype was seen only a few times. J is TRBJ2-5 and V is TRBV27; D might be TRBD2 (5 bases). The CDR3 extends over 15 amino acids. Germline CDR1 reads MNHEY; CDR2 reads SMNVEV (reference sequence). V was shortened by 5 bases and J by 2 bases, with 15 bases between the two germline ends. The CDR3 loop is CASSPPGIRQETQYF. DNA of the CDR3: TGTGCCAGCAGTCCTCCGGGGATACGACAAGAGACCCAGTACTTC.

The chain uses TRBV6-1 and TRBJ2-5; 7 nucleotides agree with TRBD1. Germline V gene data show CDR1 as MNHNS and CDR2 as SASEGT. The trim removed 6 bases at V and 5 bases at J, leaving 9 bases unmatched. The CDR3 is 14 amino acids. This CDR3 is CASRTSDRAETQYF. CDR3 sequence (DNA): TGTGCCAGCAGAACCTCCGACAGGGCGGAGACCCAGTACTTC.

This clonotype appeared once. The chain links TRBV2 to TRBJ1-3, with a tentative D call TRBD1 (6 bases). Per the germline V gene, CDR1 is SNHLY and CDR2 is FYNNEI. The length of the CDR3 is 14 residues. The V gene lost 6 bases and the J gene lost 5 bases, with 14 bases spanning the gap. CDR3 sequence reads: CASSPGGARNTIYF. DNA for the CDR3: TGTGCCAGCAGCCCCGGGGGGGCTAGAAACACCATATATTTT.

There are a few counts of this clonotype. The chain employs TRBV15 and TRBJ2-2, with 10 bases lining up with TRBD2. In germline, CDR1 is LNHNV, CDR2 YYDKDF (reference sequence). The CDR3 is 17 residues long. The V and J ends lost 1 base and 3 bases, in that order; junction bases with no gene match: 5. The CDR3 spells CATSRGEGTSDTGELFF. CDR3 bases: TGTGCCACCAGCAGAGGGGAGGGGACTAGCGACACCGGGGAGCTGTTTTTT.

The genes are TRBV6-2 or TRBV6-3 and TRBJ1-2; D unresolved. The germline CDR1 and CDR2 sequences are MNHEY and SVGEGT. There are 13 residues in the CDR3. V shed 2 bases and J shed 3 bases, with 7 bases lying between them. In nucleotides, the CDR3 is TGTGCCAGCAGTTACCTTTCCCACTATGGCTACACCTTC. This sequence encodes CASSYLSHYGYTF.

The chain carries TRBV6-1 and TRBJ1-2; TRBD1 is a possible D gene (5 bases). Trimming took 0 bases from V and 5 from J, leaving 10 bases between them. In germline, CDR1 is MNHNS, CDR2 SASEGT. The length of the CDR3 is 14 residues. The CDR3 loop is CASSEAQGGYGYTF. In DNA form, the CDR3 reads TGTGCCAGCAGTGAAGCGCAGGGTGGGTATGGCTACACCTTC.

V is TRBV30 and J is TRBJ1-2, with D uncertain. Trimming cost V 3 bases and J 4 bases, with 12 bases left between them. The CDR3 is made up of 13 amino acids. The germline gives CDR1 GTSNPN, CDR2 SVGIG (reference sequence). CDR3 protein: CAWRGGRTYGYTF. In DNA, the CDR3 is TGTGCCTGGAGAGGAGGACGGACCTATGGCTACACCTTC.

The chain uses TRBV20-1 and TRBJ2-7, with 7 bases identical to TRBD1. Germline-derived CDR1 and CDR2 are DFQATT and SNEGSKA (reference sequence). V was clipped by 5 bases and J by 7 bases; unmatched bases: 11. This CDR3 has 13 amino acids. CDR3 region: CSASQGPQREQYF. DNA for the CDR3: TGCAGTGCTTCACAGGGGCCGCAGAGGGAGCAGTACTTC.

J is TRBJ2-5 and V is TRBV12-3 or TRBV12-4, with 8 nucleotides matching TRBD2. CDR3 length: 15 residues. Unmatched junction bases numbered 9, after V lost 6 bases and J lost 3 bases. The CDR3 is CASSPGLVSKETQYF. As DNA, the CDR3 is TGTGCCAGCAGCCCGGGACTAGTATCCAAAGAGACCCAGTACTTC.

The rearrangement joins TRBV20-1 to TRBJ2-2, with 12 bases aligning to TRBD2. V gave up 3 bases and J gave up 3 bases; unmatched junction bases: 8. This CDR3 is 17 amino acids long. Germline V gene lookup returns CDR1 DFQATT and CDR2 SNEGSKA (reference sequence). For the CDR3, the DNA is TGCAGTGCTAGTACCAGACTAGCGGGGGTCTACACCGGGGAGCTGTTTTTT. It is translated as CSASTRLAGVYTGELFF.

This CDR3 reads CSAFGEAVTYEQYF. CDR3 sequence (DNA): TGCAGTGCGTTTGGGGAAGCCGTAACCTACGAGCAGTACTTC. This rearrangement joins TRBV20-1 to TRBJ2-7, with D unclear. From germline, CDR1 is DFQATT and CDR2 SNEGSKA (reference sequence). V gave up 6 bases and J gave up 2 bases, with 17 bases separating them. The CDR3 contains 14 residues.

The chain employs TRBV5-4 and TRBJ2-7, with D possibly being TRBD1 or TRBD2 (5 bases each). CDR3 length: 15 residues. Germline-derived CDR1 and CDR2 are SGHNT and YYREEE (reference sequence). V lost 4 bases and J 7 bases, leaving 21 bases between the germline ends. CDR3 sequence: CASSPRPGTTTEQYF. The CDR3 DNA is TGTGCCAGCAGCCCTAGGCCTGGGACCACCACGGAGCAGTACTTC.

V gene TRBV19 combines with J gene TRBJ2-5; 9 bases align to TRBD2. V lost 5 bases to trimming and J lost 5 bases; unmatched junction nucleotides: 6. The length of the CDR3 is 14 residues. CDR1 and CDR2 (germline): LNHDA, SQIVND (reference sequence). CDR3 region: CASSWASGEETQYF. The CDR3 bases are TGTGCCAGTAGTTGGGCTAGCGGGGAGGAGACCCAGTACTTC. Complete variable domain (other parts from reference TRBV19 and TRBJ2-5): DGGITQSPKYLFRKEGQNVTLSCEQNLNHDAMYWYRQDPGQGLRLIYYSQIVNDFQKGDIAEGYSVSREKKESFPLTVTSAQKNPTAFYLCASSWASGEETQYFGPGTRLLVL.

The V gene is TRBV6-1, the J gene TRBJ2-5; perhaps TRBD2 as D (6 bases). From germline, CDR1 is MNHNS and CDR2 SASEGT. This CDR3 region has 15 residues. The germline V and J ends were trimmed by 7 bases and 4 bases, with 19 bases remaining between them. CDR3 coding DNA: TGTGCCAGCAAGACGGGACTCGATCCCGGAGAGACCCAGTACTTC. Amino acids: CASKTGLDPGETQYF.

This clonotype was counted a few times. The chain carries TRBV6-1 and TRBJ1-2; TRBD1 might be the D (5 bases). CDR3 length: 13 residues. Trimming pared 6 bases from V and 5 bases from J, leaving 13 bases between. Germline V CDR1 and CDR2: MNHNS, SASEGT. The CDR3 DNA reads as TGTGCCAGCAGCTCCGGGACGAAATATGGCTACACCTTC. This translates into CASSSGTKYGYTF.

The chain carries TRBV20-1 and TRBJ1-1; unclear D gene. The CDR3 covers 15 residues. The germline V gene has CDR1 DFQATT and CDR2 SNEGSKA (reference sequence). V dropped 1 base and J dropped 1 base, with 13 bases sitting between them. This chain's CDR3 is CSARGITKKNTEAFF. In DNA form, the CDR3 reads TGCAGTGCTAGAGGTATCACTAAGAAGAACACTGAAGCTTTCTTT.

The chain employs TRBV24-1 and TRBJ1-2, with D maybe TRBD1 (5 bases). The length of the CDR3 is 13 residues. CDR1 KGHDR and CDR2 SFDVKD come from the germline V gene. V shed 9 bases and J shed 8 bases, with 18 bases lying between them. The CDR3 is CATSGGDMWGYTF. Written as DNA, the CDR3 is TGTGCCACCTCGGGGGGAGATATGTGGGGCTACACCTTC.

This sequence joins TRBV20-1 and TRBJ1-2; 7 positions agree with TRBD1. The CDR3 contains 13 residues. Germline loops: CDR1 DFQATT, CDR2 SNEGSKA (reference sequence). Unmatched junction bases numbered 6, after V lost 6 bases and J lost 2 bases. CDR3 sequence (DNA): TGCAGTGCCCTTCAGGGGGGGAACTATGGCTACACCTTC. This encodes CSALQGGNYGYTF.

V and J are TRBV2 and TRBJ2-3; D remains unclear. Looked up from germline, CDR1 is SNHLY and CDR2 is FYNNEI. CDR3 length: 15 residues. Trimming took off 1 base at V and 0 bases at J, with 8 bases between the two ends. CDR3 DNA: TGTGCCAGCAGTGAAGGGGGATATAGCACAGATACGCAGTATTTT. Translating gives CASSEGGYSTDTQYF. Full variable domain (missing parts from reference TRBV2 and TRBJ2-3): EPEVTQTPSHQVTQMGQEVILRCVPISNHLYFYWYRQILGQKVEFLVSFYNNEISEKSEIFDDQFSVERPDGSNFTLKIRSTKLEDSAMYFCASSEGGYSTDTQYFGPGTRLTVL.

The chain employs TRBV11-2 and TRBJ2-7; no definite D call. The ends were cut back, 7 bases at V and 3 bases at J, with 10 bases in the middle. The CDR3 extends over 12 amino acids. Germline V gives CDR1 SGHAT, CDR2 FQNNGV. The CDR3 region has the DNA TGTGCCAGCACCGCATCTAACTACGAGCAGTACTTC. This encodes CASTASNYEQYF. The variable domain in full, completed from reference TRBV11-2 and TRBJ2-7, reads EAGVAQSPRYKIIEKRQSVAFWCNPISGHATLYWYQQILGQGPKLLIQFQNNGVVDDSQLPKDRFSAERLKGVDSTLKIQPAKLEDSAVYLCASTASNYEQYFGPGTRLTVT.

The chain combines TRBV19 with TRBJ1-5; tentatively, D is TRBD1 (6 bases). Germline lookup yields CDR1 LNHDA and CDR2 SQIVND (reference sequence). The length of the CDR3 is 14 residues. Trimming left V 6 bases short and J 3 bases short, with 12 bases between. The DNA of the CDR3 is TGTGCCAGTAGGCCGACAGGCTTCAATCAGCCCCAGCATTTT. Translating it yields CASRPTGFNQPQHF. The whole variable domain, filled in from reference TRBV19 and TRBJ1-5, reads DGGITQSPKYLFRKEGQNVTLSCEQNLNHDAMYWYRQDPGQGLRLIYYSQIVNDFQKGDIAEGYSVSREKKESFPLTVTSAQKNPTAFYLCASRPTGFNQPQHFGDGTRLSIL.

This clonotype was recorded once. The CDR3 spells CASSGVVLGHQPQHF. The CDR3 DNA reads TGTGCCAGCAGTGGGGTTGTTCTAGGCCATCAGCCCCAGCATTTT. This chain joins TRBV2 and TRBJ1-5; D uncertain. Deletions cut 4 bases from V and 5 bases from J, with 15 bases between. There are 15 residues in the CDR3. The germline V gene has CDR1 SNHLY and CDR2 FYNNEI.

This clonotype was recorded once. The rearrangement joins TRBV7-9 to TRBJ2-7; D ambiguous. This CDR3 is 12 amino acids long. Germline V CDR1 and CDR2: SEHNR, FQNEAQ (reference sequence). The ends were cut back, 5 bases at V and 5 bases at J, with 10 bases in the middle. The CDR3: CASSAWRNEQYF. The CDR3 coding sequence is TGTGCCAGCAGCGCTTGGCGGAACGAGCAGTACTTC.

The rearrangement links TRBV19 to TRBJ1-1, with 7 bases lining up with TRBD1. With V trimmed by 3 bases and J by 6 bases, 4 bases remained unmatched. CDR1 is LNHDA, CDR2 SQIVND, per germline (reference sequence). CDR3 length: 13 residues. CDR3 DNA: TGTGCCAGTAGTATTAGGGGGCAGGCTGAAGCTTTCTTT. This gives the protein CASSIRGQAEAFF.

The chain couples TRBV7-9 to TRBJ1-6; the D gene is possibly TRBD1 (6 bases). V gave up 7 bases and J gave up 7 bases, with 14 bases separating them. The CDR3 is 14 residues long. Germline V gene sequence: CDR1 SEHNR, CDR2 FQNEAQ (reference sequence). CDR3 residues: CASTLRQENSPLHF. The DNA of the CDR3 is TGTGCCAGCACCCTGCGACAGGAAAATTCACCCCTCCACTTT.